This passage covers 28 T cell receptor beta chains from one sample sequenced in a study of T cell responses to AZD1222 COVID-19 vaccine. The repertoire was sequenced with immunoSEQ multiplex PCR; TCRdb's copy has only in-frame clones and lacks some. The data contain 160,000 or so clones, 75% to 90% of them singletons. The starting material was peripheral blood, obtained 28 days after the second dose of the MenACWY control vaccine. The receptors stem from an adult who received the MenACWY meningococcal vaccine as a control.

As regards this clone: Other DNA variants within this sample encode the same CDR3. The genes are TRBV7-9 and TRBJ1-1, with D hard to call. The V gene lost 1 base and the J gene lost 5 bases, with 2 bases spanning the gap. This CDR3 is built from 11 residues. Germline assignment: CDR1 SEHNR and CDR2 FQNEAQ (reference sequence). DNA for the CDR3: TGTGCCAGCAGCTTAGGGACTGAAGCTTTCTTT. This sequence encodes CASSLGTEAFF.

V gene TRBV19 combines with J gene TRBJ1-4; 11 nucleotides align to TRBD1. Germline V CDR1 and CDR2: LNHDA, SQIVND (reference sequence). This CDR3 comprises 16 residues. The J segment lost 7 bases and the V segment lost 4 bases, leaving 8 bases of the junction unmatched. The CDR3 protein is CASSTLDRGRLEKLFF. The CDR3, as DNA: TGTGCCAGTAGTACCCTGGACAGGGGGCGACTTGAAAAACTGTTTTTT.

V gene TRBV30 combines with J gene TRBJ1-4; D is possibly TRBD1 (6 bases). Trimming shortened V by 3 bases and J by 3 bases, and 14 bases separated the two germline ends. The CDR3 extends over 15 amino acids. Germline-derived CDR1 and CDR2 are GTSNPN and SVGIG (reference sequence). The CDR3 DNA is TGTGCCTGGAGCCCCCCAGGGGCCCCTAATGAAAAACTGTTTTTT. It encodes CAWSPPGAPNEKLFF.

The V and J genes are TRBV7-9 and TRBJ2-5, with 10 bases fitting TRBD2. Germline trimming cut 1 base from V and 2 bases from J; bases unmatched to any gene: 4. CDR1 is SEHNR and CDR2 is FQNEAQ in the germline V gene (reference sequence). The CDR3 has 16 amino acids. DNA of the CDR3: TGTGCCAGCAGCTTAGGGGTAGCGGGAGGACAAGAGACCCAGTACTTC. Its translation: CASSLGVAGGQETQYF.

The genes are TRBV7-2 and TRBJ1-2; 7 bases fit TRBD1. The J segment lost 5 bases and the V segment lost 4 bases, leaving 13 bases of the junction unmatched. Germline-derived CDR1 and CDR2 are SGHTA and FQGNSA. This CDR3 is 16 amino acids long. The DNA for the CDR3 is TGTGCCAGCAGCTATACCGCCGGGACAGCTGATTATGGCTACACCTTC. It specifies CASSYTAGTADYGYTF. The variable domain in full, completed from reference TRBV7-2 and TRBJ1-2, reads GAGVSQSPSNKVTEKGKDVELRCDPISGHTALYWYRQSLGQGLEFLIYFQGNSAPDKSGLPSDRFSAERTGGSVSTLTIQRTQQEDSAVYLCASSYTAGTADYGYTFGSGTRLTVV.

V usage is TRBV6-5 and J usage is TRBJ2-5; D unclear. With 2 bases removed from V and 5 bases from J, the gap between germline ends came to 9 bases. Germline assignment: CDR1 MNHEY and CDR2 SVGAGI. The CDR3 has 13 residues. The CDR3 coding sequence is TGTGCCAGCAGTTACGGGCTATACGAGACCCAGTACTTC. Translated, it gives CASSYGLYETQYF.

V is TRBV5-4 and J is TRBJ2-2; no definite D call. The CDR3 spans 16 residues. Trimming removed 1 base at V and 0 bases at J, with 10 bases between. Germline assignment: CDR1 SGHNT and CDR2 YYREEE (reference sequence). CDR3 coding DNA: TGTGCCAGCAGCTTGATCAGGTCGGCGAACACCGGGGAGCTGTTTTTT. Translating it yields CASSLIRSANTGELFF.

The chain combines TRBV2 with TRBJ2-3; possibly TRBD1 for D (5 bases). CDR1 is SNHLY, CDR2 FYNNEI, per germline. V was cut by 10 bases and J by 3 bases, with 11 bases left in between. CDR3 length equals 12 residues. CDR3 in amino acids: CAIRVRTDTQYF. The CDR3 DNA reads as TGTGCCATCAGGGTTAGGACAGATACGCAGTATTTT.

V and J are TRBV19 and TRBJ1-5, with D unresolved. The CDR3 has 17 amino acids. Trimming took off 2 bases at V and 4 bases at J, with 18 bases between the two ends. From germline, CDR1 is LNHDA and CDR2 SQIVND (reference sequence). The CDR3 DNA reads TGTGCCAGTAGTATAAGGCAGACCAATAAACCAAATCAGCCCCAGCATTTT. Encoded protein: CASSIRQTNKPNQPQHF.

V usage is TRBV25-1 and J usage is TRBJ2-3; weak D call: TRBD1 (6 bases). Germline V gene sequence: CDR1 MGHDK, CDR2 SYGVNS. This CDR3 is built from 14 residues. V lost 7 bases, J lost 3 bases, and 14 bases lay in between. CDR3 coding DNA: TGTGCCAGCAAGGGGGAAATTACAACAGATACGCAGTATTTT. Its translation: CASKGEITTDTQYF.

This clone came up a few times. CDR3 sequence: CASSLAPGSIGSPLHF. In nucleotides, the CDR3 is TGCGCCAGCAGCTTGGCTCCAGGGTCGATCGGGTCACCCCTCCACTTT. V and J are TRBV5-1 and TRBJ1-6; a possible D gene is TRBD1 (5 bases). Trimming cost V 0 bases and J 10 bases, with 17 bases left between them. The CDR3 contains 16 residues. The germline V gene has CDR1 SGHRS and CDR2 YFSETQ. Using reference TRBV5-1 and TRBJ1-6 for the parts outside the CDR3, the full variable domain is KAGVTQTPRYLIKTRGQQVTLSCSPISGHRSVSWYQQTPGQGLQFLFEYFSETQRNKGNFPGRFSGRQFSNSRSEMNVSTLELGDSALYLCASSLAPGSIGSPLHFGNGTRLTVT.

This chain joins TRBV9 and TRBJ2-3; D is unresolved. V gave up 1 base and J gave up 2 bases, with 5 bases separating them. From germline, CDR1 is SGDLS and CDR2 YYNGEE. This CDR3 has 13 residues. The CDR3 nucleotides read TGTGCCAGCAGCGTACGGACCACAGATACGCAGTATTTT. This codes for CASSVRTTDTQYF.

This sequence joins TRBV5-4 and TRBJ1-4; D is perhaps TRBD1 (5 bases). V lost 2 bases to trimming and J lost 4 bases, with 15 bases between them. Per germline, CDR1 SGHNT and CDR2 YYREEE (reference sequence). This CDR3 comprises 16 residues. CDR3 in amino acids: CASSFMVQGDNEKLFF. The CDR3 region has the DNA TGTGCCAGCAGCTTCATGGTCCAAGGGGATAATGAAAAACTGTTTTTT.

The V gene is TRBV10-3, the J gene TRBJ2-7; unclear D gene. CDR1 and CDR2 (germline): ENHRY, SYGVKD. CDR3 length equals 14 residues. The germline V and J ends were trimmed by 0 bases and 3 bases, with 9 bases remaining between them. This CDR3 is CAISESNTDYEQYF. DNA for the CDR3: TGTGCCATCAGTGAGTCGAATACAGACTACGAGCAGTACTTC.

V and J are TRBV5-6 and TRBJ2-7; no reliable D call. Trimming left V 4 bases short and J 2 bases short, with 7 bases between. The CDR3 loop spans 12 amino acids. The germline CDR1 and CDR2 sequences are SGHDT and YYEEEE. CDR3 nucleotides: TGTGCCAGCAGCACCTGGGCCTACGAGCAGTACTTC. Translated, it gives CASSTWAYEQYF. The variable domain in full, with the rest retrieved from reference TRBV5-6 and TRBJ2-7, is DAGVTQSPTHLIKTRGQQVTLRCSPKSGHDTVSWYQQALGQGPQFIFQYYEEEERQRGNFPDRFSGHQFPNYSSELNVNALLLGDSALYLCASSTWAYEQYFGPGTRLTVT.

The chain links TRBV3-1 (or the pseudogene TRBV3-2) to TRBJ2-7, with D tentatively TRBD1 or TRBD2 (5 bases each). CDR3 length equals 13 residues. Trimming left V 4 bases short and J 9 bases short, with 16 bases between. Germline-derived CDR1 and CDR2 are LGHDT and YNNKEL (reference sequence). In DNA, the CDR3 is TGTGCCAGCAGCCGGGGACCCATTACGGGGCAGTACTTC. Its protein is CASSRGPITGQYF.

CDR3 sequence (DNA): TGTGCCAGCAGCCAACCCTGGACTAGCGACCAAGAGACCCAGTACTTC. The encoded protein is CASSQPWTSDQETQYF. The rearrangement uses TRBV3-1 (or the pseudogene TRBV3-2) and TRBJ2-5, with 9 bases fitting TRBD2. The germline V gene encodes CDR1 LGHDT and CDR2 YNNKEL (reference sequence). The CDR3 length is 16 residues. The J segment lost 0 bases and the V segment lost 2 bases, leaving 4 bases of the junction unmatched.

The CDR3 loop is CASSVMPGVNTEAFF. CDR3 bases: TGTGCCAGCAGCGTAATGCCAGGTGTGAACACTGAAGCTTTCTTT. The V gene is TRBV9, the J gene TRBJ1-1; no clear D gene. CDR3 length: 15 amino acids. Trimming pared 1 base from V and 0 bases from J, leaving 10 bases between. Germline CDR1 reads SGDLS; CDR2 reads YYNGEE. Variable domain in full (rest from reference TRBV9 and TRBJ1-1): DSGVTQTPKHLITATGQRVTLRCSPRSGDLSVYWYQQSLDQGLQFLIQYYNGEERAKGNILERFSAQQFPDLHSELNLSSLELGDSALYFCASSVMPGVNTEAFFGQGTRLTVV.

The rearrangement uses TRBV5-4 and TRBJ2-5; the D gene is possibly TRBD2 (5 bases). The V and J ends lost 0 bases and 2 bases respectively, with 11 bases between them. CDR3 length: 15 residues. Germline V gene data show CDR1 as SGHNT and CDR2 as YYREEE (reference sequence). Here the CDR3 DNA reads TGTGCCAGCAGCTTGGCCAGGACTGGGCAAGAGACCCAGTACTTC. It translates to CASSLARTGQETQYF.

J is TRBJ2-7 and V is TRBV7-2, with D perhaps matching TRBD2 (6 bases). Germline V gene lookup returns CDR1 SGHTA and CDR2 FQGNSA. The CDR3 has 14 amino acids. V lost 6 bases and J 6 bases, leaving 18 bases between the germline ends. The CDR3 is CASSWGGPQPEQYF. CDR3 nucleotides: TGTGCCAGCAGTTGGGGAGGTCCCCAGCCCGAGCAGTACTTC.

This chain links TRBV12-3 or TRBV12-4 with TRBJ2-7; no reliable D call. There are 13 residues in the CDR3. V lost 3 bases to trimming and J lost 3 bases, with 9 bases between them. The DNA for the CDR3 is TGTGCCAGCAGTTTTTCAGTTTTCTACGAGCAGTACTTC. Its protein product is CASSFSVFYEQYF.

This clone appeared a single time. The J gene is TRBJ1-6, the V gene TRBV5-6; D not resolved. The CDR3 totals 15 residues. CDR1 is SGHDT, CDR2 YYEEEE, per germline. Trimming took off 4 bases at V and 8 bases at J, with 16 bases between the two ends. DNA for the CDR3: TGTGCCAGCAGCGACGAACAGAGGGCGGATTCACCCCTCCACTTT. This sequence encodes CASSDEQRADSPLHF.

This clone was detected once. The genes are TRBV7-2 and TRBJ2-3; tentative D call: TRBD2 (6 bases). CDR3 length: 12 residues. Germline CDR1 SGHTA, CDR2 FQGNSA. V was shortened by 5 bases and J by 11 bases, with 14 bases between the two germline ends. DNA of the CDR3: TGTGCCAGCAGCCCTACGGGACTCCTGCAGTATTTT. It codes for CASSPTGLLQYF.

V is TRBV5-1 and J is TRBJ2-7, with D perhaps TRBD1 (5 bases). CDR1 is SGHRS and CDR2 is YFSETQ in the germline V gene. V lost 1 base and J 6 bases, leaving 11 bases between the germline ends. The CDR3 runs 13 residues. The CDR3: CASSLPQGSEQYF. CDR3 DNA: TGCGCCAGCAGCTTGCCTCAGGGTTCCGAGCAGTACTTC.

V and J are TRBV5-6 and TRBJ1-2; D remains ambiguous. V lost 7 bases, J lost 6 bases, and 10 bases lay in between. The CDR3 totals 11 residues. The germline CDR1 and CDR2 sequences are SGHDT and YYEEEE. This CDR3 reads CASASRDGYTF. DNA of the CDR3: TGTGCCAGCGCCTCCCGGGATGGCTACACCTTC.

Points on this clone: The same CDR3 can be traced to other DNA sequences in this sample. The V call is TRBV18, the J call TRBJ1-1; D possibly corresponds to TRBD1 (6 bases). The CDR3 is 13 residues long. Germline lookup yields CDR1 KGHSH and CDR2 LQKENI. Trimming shortened V by 6 bases and J by 0 bases, and 8 bases separated the two germline ends. CDR3 nucleotide sequence: TGTGCCAGCTCTACAGGGTTGAACACTGAAGCTTTCTTT. Translating it yields CASSTGLNTEAFF.

V usage is TRBV6-2 or TRBV6-3 and J usage is TRBJ1-1; D ambiguous. CDR3 length: 13 amino acids. CDR1 and CDR2 from the germline V gene are MNHEY and SVGEGT. Trimming pared 2 bases from V and 4 bases from J, leaving 8 bases between. The CDR3 region has the DNA TGTGCCAGCAGTTACCCTTGGGGCACTGAAGCTTTCTTT. Protein: CASSYPWGTEAFF.

The genes are TRBV7-2 and TRBJ2-7; D unresolved. Trimming removed 5 bases from V and 0 bases from J, with 11 bases in between. Per the germline V gene, CDR1 is SGHTA and CDR2 is FQGNSA. The CDR3 length is 14 residues. The DNA of the CDR3 is TGTGCCAGCAGCCCAACGGCTGTCTCCTACGAGCAGTACTTC. Its translation is CASSPTAVSYEQYF.